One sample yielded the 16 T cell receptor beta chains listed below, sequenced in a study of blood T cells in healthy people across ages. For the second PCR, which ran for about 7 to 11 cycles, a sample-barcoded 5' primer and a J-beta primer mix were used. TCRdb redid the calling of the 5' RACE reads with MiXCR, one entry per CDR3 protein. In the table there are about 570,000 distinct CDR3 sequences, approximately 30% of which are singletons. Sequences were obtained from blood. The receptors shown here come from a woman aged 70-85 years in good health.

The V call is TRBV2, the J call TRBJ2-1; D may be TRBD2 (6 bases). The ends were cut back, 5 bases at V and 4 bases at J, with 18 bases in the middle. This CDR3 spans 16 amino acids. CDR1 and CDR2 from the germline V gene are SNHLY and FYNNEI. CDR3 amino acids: CASSIAALDLYNEQFF. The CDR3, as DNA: TGTGCCAGCAGTATAGCGGCCCTCGACCTGTACAATGAGCAGTTCTTC.

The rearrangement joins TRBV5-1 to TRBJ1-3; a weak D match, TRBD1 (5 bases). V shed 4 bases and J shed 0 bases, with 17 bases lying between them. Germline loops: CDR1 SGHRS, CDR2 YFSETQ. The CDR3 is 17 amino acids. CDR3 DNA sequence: TGCGCCAGCAGCCCAGGTGCGGGGCCACCCTCTGGAAACACCATATATTTT. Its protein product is CASSPGAGPPSGNTIYF.

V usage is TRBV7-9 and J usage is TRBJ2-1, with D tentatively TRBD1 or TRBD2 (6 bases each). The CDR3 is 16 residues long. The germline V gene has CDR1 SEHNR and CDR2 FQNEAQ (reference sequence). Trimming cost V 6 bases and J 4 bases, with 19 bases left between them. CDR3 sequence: CASRQRPQGTYNEQFF. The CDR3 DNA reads TGTGCCAGCAGACAGAGGCCTCAGGGGACTTACAATGAGCAGTTCTTC.

The DNA for the CDR3 is TGTGCCAGCAGCATAGGGGGGCAGGCGAACACCGGGGAGCTGTTTTTT. This encodes CASSIGGQANTGELFF. This chain links TRBV5-5 with TRBJ2-2; TRBD1 or TRBD2 may be the D gene (6 bases each). The CDR3 runs 16 residues. From germline, CDR1 is SGHKS and CDR2 YYEKEE (reference sequence). V shed 4 bases and J shed 0 bases, with 13 bases lying between them.

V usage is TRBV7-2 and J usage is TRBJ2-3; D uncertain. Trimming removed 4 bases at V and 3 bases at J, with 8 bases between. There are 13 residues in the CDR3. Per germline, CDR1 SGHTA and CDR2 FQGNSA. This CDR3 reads CASSSYQTDTQYF. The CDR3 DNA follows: TGTGCCAGCAGCTCCTATCAAACAGATACGCAGTATTTT.

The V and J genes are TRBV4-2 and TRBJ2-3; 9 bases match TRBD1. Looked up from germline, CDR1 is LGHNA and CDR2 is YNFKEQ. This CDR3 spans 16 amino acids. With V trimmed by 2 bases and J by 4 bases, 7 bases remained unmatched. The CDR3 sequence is CASSQSGGTGPDTQYF. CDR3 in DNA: TGTGCCAGCAGCCAAAGTGGCGGGACAGGGCCAGATACGCAGTATTTT.

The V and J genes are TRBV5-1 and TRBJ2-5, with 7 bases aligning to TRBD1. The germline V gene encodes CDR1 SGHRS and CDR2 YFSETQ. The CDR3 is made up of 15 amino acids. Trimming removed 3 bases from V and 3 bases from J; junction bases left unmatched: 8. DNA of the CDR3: TGCGCCAGCAGCTCCGCCCGACAGGGAGAAGAGACCCAGTACTTC. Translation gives CASSSARQGEETQYF.

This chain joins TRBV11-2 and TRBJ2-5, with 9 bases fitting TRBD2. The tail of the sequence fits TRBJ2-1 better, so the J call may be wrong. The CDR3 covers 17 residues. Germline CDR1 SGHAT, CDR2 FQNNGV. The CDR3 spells CASSLVRLAGSPSEQFF. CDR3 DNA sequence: TGTGCCAGCAGCTTAGTTAGGCTAGCGGGGTCCCCATCGGAGCAGTTCTTC.

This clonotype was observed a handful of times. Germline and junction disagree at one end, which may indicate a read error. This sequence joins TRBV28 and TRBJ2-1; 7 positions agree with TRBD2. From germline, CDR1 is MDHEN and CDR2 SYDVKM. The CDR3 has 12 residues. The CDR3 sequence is CASRVTSREQLF. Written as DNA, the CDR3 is TGTGCCAGCAGGGTGACTAGCAGGGAGCAGCTCTTC.

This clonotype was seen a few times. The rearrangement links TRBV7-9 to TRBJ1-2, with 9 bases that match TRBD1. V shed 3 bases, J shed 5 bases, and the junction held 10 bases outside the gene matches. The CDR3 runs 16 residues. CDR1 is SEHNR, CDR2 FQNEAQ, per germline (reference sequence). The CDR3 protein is CASSFTGTGMRYGYTF. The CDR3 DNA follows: TGTGCCAGCAGCTTCACCGGGACAGGGATGCGGTATGGCTACACCTTC.

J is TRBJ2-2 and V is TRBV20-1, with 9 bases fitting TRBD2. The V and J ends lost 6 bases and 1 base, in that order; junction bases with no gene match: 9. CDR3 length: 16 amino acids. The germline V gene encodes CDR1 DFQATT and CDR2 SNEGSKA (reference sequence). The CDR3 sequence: CSAAEASGENTGELFF. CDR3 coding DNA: TGCAGTGCCGCCGAGGCTAGCGGGGAGAACACCGGGGAGCTGTTTTTT.

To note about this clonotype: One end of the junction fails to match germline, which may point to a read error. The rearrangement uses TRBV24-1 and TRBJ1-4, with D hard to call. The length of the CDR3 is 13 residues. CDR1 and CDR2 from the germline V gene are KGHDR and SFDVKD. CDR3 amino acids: CTTSERFGEKLFF. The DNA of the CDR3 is TGTACCACCAGTGAGAGGTTTGGGGAAAAACTGTTTTTT.

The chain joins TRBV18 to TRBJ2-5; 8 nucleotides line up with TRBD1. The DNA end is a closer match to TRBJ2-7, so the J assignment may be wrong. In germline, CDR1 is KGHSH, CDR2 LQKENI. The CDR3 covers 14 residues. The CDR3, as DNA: TGTGCCAGCTCACCATCTCAGGGGGCGTCCGAGCAGTACTTC. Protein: CASSPSQGASEQYF.

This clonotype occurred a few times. This CDR3 is CASSPPGLTDTQYF. The CDR3 region has the DNA TGTGCCAGCAGTCCTCCGGGACTCACAGATACGCAGTATTTT. The J gene is TRBJ2-3, the V gene TRBV11-2; tentative D call: TRBD2 (6 bases). The germline V and J ends were trimmed by 6 bases and 2 bases, with 12 bases remaining between them. The germline V gene has CDR1 SGHAT and CDR2 FQNNGV. This CDR3 region has 14 residues. Filled out from reference TRBV11-2 and TRBJ2-3, the complete variable domain reads EAGVAQSPRYKIIEKRQSVAFWCNPISGHATLYWYQQILGQGPKLLIQFQNNGVVDDSQLPKDRFSAERLKGVDSTLKIQPAKLEDSAVYLCASSPPGLTDTQYFGPGTRLTVL.

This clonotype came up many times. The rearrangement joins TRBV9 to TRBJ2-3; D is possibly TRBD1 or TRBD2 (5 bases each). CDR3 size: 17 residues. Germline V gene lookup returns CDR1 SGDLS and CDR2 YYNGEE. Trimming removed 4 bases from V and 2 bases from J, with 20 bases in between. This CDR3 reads CASSRGGVGAATDTQYF. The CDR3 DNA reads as TGTGCCAGCAGCAGAGGAGGAGTAGGGGCCGCCACAGATACGCAGTATTTT.

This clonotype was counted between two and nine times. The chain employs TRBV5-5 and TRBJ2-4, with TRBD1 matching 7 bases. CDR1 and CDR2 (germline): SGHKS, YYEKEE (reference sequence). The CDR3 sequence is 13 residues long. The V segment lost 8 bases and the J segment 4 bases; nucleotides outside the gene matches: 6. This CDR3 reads CASTGVEKNIQYF. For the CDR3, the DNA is TGTGCCAGTACAGGGGTGGAGAAAAACATTCAGTACTTC.